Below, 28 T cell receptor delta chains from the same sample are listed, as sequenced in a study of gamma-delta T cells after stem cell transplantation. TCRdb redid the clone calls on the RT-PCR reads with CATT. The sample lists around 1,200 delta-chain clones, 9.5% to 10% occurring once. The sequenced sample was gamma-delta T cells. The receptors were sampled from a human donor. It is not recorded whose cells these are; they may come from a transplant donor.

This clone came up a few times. This CDR3 reads CAARLSVAKTGDTDKLIF. The CDR3 DNA reads TGTGCAGCAAGGCTTTCTGTGGCCAAGACTGGAGACACCGATAAACTCATCTTT. V gene TRAV29/DV5 combines with J gene TRDJ1; possibly TRDD3 for D (5 bases). The CDR3 sequence is 18 residues long. V gave up 2 bases and J gave up 0 bases, with 23 bases separating them. The germline gives CDR1 NSMFDY, CDR2 ISSIKDK.

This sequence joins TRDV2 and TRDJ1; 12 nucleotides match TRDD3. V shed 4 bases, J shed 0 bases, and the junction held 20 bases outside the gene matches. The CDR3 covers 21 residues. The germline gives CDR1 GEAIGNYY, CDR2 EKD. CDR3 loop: CACEAITGGYPDPGYTDKLIF. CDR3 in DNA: TGTGCCTGTGAAGCCATTACTGGGGGATACCCCGATCCGGGTTACACCGATAAACTCATCTTT.

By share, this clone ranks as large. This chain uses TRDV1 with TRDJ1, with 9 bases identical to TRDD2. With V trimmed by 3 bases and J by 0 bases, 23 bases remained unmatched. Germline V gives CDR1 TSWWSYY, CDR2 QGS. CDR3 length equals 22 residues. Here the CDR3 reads CALGDPDFLPTGWGLYTDKLIF. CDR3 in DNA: TGTGCTCTTGGGGATCCCGACTTCCTTCCTACGGGGTGGGGGCTGTACACCGATAAACTCATCTTT.

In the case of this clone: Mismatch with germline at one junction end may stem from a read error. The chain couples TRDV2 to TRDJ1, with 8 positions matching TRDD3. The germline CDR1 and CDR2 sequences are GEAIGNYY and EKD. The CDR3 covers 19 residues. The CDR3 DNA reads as TGTGCCTGCTCTAATGTTACTGGGGGTTACCTCCTGAGCACCGATAACCTCATCTTT. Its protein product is CACSNVTGGYLLSTDNLIF.

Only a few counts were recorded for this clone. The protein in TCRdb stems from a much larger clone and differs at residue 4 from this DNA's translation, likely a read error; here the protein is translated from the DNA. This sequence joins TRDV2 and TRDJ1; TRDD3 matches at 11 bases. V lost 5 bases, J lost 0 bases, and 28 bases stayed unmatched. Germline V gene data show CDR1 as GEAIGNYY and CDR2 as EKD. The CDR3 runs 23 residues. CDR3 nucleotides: TGTGCCTGTGGCTTGTTACTGGGGGATAATACCCCGAATACCGGGCATTACACCGATAAACTCATCTTT. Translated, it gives CACGLLLGDNTPNTGHYTDKLIF.

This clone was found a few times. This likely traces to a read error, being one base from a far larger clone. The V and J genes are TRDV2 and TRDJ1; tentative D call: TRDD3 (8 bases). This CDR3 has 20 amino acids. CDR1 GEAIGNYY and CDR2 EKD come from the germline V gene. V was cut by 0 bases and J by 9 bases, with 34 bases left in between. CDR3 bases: TGTGCCTGTGACACCCTCCCTTCCTTGGGGGATCCTTCTGCAACCGACGAACTCATCTTT. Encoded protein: CACDTLPSLGDPSATDELIF.

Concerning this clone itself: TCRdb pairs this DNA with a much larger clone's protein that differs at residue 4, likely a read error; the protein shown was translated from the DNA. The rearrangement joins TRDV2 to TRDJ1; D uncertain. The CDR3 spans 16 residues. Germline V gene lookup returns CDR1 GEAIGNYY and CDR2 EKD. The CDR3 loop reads CACGTVGTPYTDKLIF. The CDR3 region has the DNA TGTGCCTGTGGCACCGTTGGGACCCCGTACACCGATAAACTCATCTTT.

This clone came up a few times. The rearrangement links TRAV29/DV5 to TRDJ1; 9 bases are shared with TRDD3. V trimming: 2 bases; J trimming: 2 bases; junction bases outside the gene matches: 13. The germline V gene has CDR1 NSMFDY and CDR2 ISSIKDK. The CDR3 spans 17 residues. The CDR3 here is CAARSDSGGFRTDKLIF. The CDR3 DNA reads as TGTGCAGCAAGGTCGGACTCTGGGGGATTTCGGACCGATAAACTCATCTTT.

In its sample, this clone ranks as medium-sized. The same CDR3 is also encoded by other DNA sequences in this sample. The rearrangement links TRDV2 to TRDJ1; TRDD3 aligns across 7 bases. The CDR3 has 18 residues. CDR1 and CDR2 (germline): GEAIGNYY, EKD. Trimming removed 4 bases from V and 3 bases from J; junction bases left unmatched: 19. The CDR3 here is CACDILQTGVYSPDKLIF. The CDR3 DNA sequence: TGTGCCTGTGATATCCTTCAAACTGGGGTATACTCTCCCGATAAACTCATCTTT.

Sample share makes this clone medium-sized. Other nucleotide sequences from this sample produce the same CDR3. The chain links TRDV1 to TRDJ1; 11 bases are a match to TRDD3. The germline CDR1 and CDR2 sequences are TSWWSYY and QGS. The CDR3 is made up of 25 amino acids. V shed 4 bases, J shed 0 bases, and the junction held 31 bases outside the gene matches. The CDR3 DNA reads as TGTGCTCTTGGGGGAAGCTCCTTACCTTTCCTTGGGGGATACGTGGGACTCATGTACACCGATAAACTCATCTTT. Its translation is CALGGSSLPFLGGYVGLMYTDKLIF.

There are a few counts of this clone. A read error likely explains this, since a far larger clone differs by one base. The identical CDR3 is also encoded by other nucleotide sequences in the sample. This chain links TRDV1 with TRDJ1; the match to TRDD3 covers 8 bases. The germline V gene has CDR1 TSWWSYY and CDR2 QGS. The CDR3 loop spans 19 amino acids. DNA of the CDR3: TGTGCTCTTGGAATTAGGGGGTTCATTGCCTGGGGGAAGGGCCATAAACTCATCTTC. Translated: CALGIRGFIAWGKGHKLIF.

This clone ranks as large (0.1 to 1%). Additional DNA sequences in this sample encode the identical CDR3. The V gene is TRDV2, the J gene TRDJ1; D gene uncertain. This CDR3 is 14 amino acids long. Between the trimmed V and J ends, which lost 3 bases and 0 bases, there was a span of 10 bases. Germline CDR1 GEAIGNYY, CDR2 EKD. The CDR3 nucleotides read TGTGCCTGTGACGCTCTGACTTACACCGATAAACTCATCTTT. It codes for CACDALTYTDKLIF.

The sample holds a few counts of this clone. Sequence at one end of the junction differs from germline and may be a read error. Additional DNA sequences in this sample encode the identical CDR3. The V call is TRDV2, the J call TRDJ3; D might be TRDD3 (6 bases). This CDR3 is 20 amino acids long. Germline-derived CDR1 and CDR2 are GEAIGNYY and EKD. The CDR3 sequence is CACDSVLGIPRSWDTRQMFF. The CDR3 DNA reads TGTGCGTGTGACTCGGTACTGGGTATCCCTCGATCCTGGGACACCCGACAGATGTTTTTC.

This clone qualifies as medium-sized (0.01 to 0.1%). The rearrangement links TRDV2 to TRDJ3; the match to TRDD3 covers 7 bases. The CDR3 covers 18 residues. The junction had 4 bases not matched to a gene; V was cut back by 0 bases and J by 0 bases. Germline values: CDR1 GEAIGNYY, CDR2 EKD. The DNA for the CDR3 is TGTGCCTGTGACACCGGGGGGATGAGCTCCTGGGACACCCGACAGATGTTTTTC. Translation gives CACDTGGMSSWDTRQMFF.

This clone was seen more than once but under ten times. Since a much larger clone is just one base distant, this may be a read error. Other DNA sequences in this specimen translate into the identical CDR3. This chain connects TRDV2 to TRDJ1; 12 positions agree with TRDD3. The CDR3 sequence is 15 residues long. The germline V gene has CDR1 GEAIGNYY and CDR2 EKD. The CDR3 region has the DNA TGTGCTTCAACCCCTCTACTGGGGGATACAGATAAACTCATCTTT. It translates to CASTPLLGDTDKLIF.

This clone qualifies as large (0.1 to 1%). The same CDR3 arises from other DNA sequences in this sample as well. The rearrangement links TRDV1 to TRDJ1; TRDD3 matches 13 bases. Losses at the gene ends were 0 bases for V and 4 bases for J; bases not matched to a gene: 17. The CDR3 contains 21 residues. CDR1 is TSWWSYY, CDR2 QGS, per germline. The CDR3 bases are TGTGCTCTTGGGGAACTGAGAAATCCCACTGGGGGATACGAGAGTAGCGATAAACTCATCTTT. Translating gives CALGELRNPTGGYESSDKLIF.

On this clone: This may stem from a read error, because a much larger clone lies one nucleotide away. The CDR3 sequence: CALGEPTSYPMYWGIQVGYYTDKLIF. CDR3 in DNA: TGTGCTCTTGGGGAACCGACTTCCTACCCTATGTACTGGGGGATACAAGTCGGATATTACACCGATAAACTCATCTTT. This chain links TRDV1 with TRDJ1; 12 bases are a match to TRDD3. The V gene's germline CDR1 is TSWWSYY and CDR2 QGS. Trimming removed 1 base from V and 0 bases from J; junction bases left unmatched: 30. This CDR3 has 26 residues.

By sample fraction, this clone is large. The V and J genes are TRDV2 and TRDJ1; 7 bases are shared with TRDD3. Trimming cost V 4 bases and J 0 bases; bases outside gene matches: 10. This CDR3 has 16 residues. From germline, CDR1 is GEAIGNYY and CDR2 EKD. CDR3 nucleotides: TGTGCCTGTGATCCACTGGGGACCGAGTACACCGATAAACTCATCTTT. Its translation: CACDPLGTEYTDKLIF.

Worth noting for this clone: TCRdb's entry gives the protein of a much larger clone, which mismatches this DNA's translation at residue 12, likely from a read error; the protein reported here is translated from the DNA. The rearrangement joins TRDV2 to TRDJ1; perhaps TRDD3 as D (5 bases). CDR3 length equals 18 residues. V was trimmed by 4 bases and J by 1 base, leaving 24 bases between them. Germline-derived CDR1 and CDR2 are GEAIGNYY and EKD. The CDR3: CACEPMTNTGIGTDKLIF. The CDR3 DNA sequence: TGTGCCTGTGAGCCTATGACCAATACAGGGATCGGCACCGATAAACTCATCTTT.

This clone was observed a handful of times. The CDR3 nucleotides read TGTGCTCTTGGGGACCCACTGCTCTCCCACTGGGGGATACGCCGGGTGTACACCGATAAACTCATCTTT. This codes for CALGDPLLSHWGIRRVYTDKLIF. The chain joins TRDV1 to TRDJ1, with TRDD3 matching 13 bases. This CDR3 has 23 residues. Germline CDR1 TSWWSYY, CDR2 QGS. Trimming at V came to 3 bases and at J to 0 bases, leaving 22 bases not matched to a gene.

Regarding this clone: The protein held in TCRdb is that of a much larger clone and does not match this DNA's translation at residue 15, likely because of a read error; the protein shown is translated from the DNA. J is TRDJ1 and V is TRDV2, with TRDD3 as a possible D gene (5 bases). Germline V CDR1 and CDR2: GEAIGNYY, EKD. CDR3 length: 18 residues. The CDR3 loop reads CACEPMTNTGISTDRLIF. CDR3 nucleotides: TGTGCCTGTGAGCCTATGACCAATACAGGGATCAGCACCGATAGACTCATCTTT.

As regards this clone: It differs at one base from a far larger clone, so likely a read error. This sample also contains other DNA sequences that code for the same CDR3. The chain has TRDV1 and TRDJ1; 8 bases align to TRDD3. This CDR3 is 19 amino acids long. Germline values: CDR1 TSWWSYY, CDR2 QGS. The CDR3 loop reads CALGIRGFIAWGKGHKLIF. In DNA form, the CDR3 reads TGTGCTCTTGGAATTAGGGGGTTCATTGCCTGGGGGAAGGGCCATAAGCTCATCTTT.

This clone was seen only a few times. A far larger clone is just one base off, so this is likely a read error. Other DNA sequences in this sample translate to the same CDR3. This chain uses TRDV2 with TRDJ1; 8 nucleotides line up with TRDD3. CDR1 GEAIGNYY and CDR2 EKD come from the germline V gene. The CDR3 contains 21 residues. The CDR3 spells CACDTVPGGTSLYPGVDKLIF. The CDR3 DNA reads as TGTGCCTGTGACACCGTGCCTGGGGGAACTTCCCTCTACCCGGGAGTCGATAAACTCATCTTC.

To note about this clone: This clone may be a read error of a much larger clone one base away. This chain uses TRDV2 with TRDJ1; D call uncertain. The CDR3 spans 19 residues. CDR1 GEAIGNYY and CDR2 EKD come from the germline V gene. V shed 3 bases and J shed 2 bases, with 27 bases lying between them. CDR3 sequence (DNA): TGTGCCTGTGACTCGGTTGGTCCCTCGACGGGGTTAGAGACCGATAAACTCATCTTT. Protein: CACDSVGPSTGLETDKLIF.

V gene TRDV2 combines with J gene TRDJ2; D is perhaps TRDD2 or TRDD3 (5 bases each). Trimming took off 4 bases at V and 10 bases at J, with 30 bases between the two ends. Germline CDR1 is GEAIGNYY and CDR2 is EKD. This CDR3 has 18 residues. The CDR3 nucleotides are TGTGCCTGTGAAATCCTTCAAAATGGGGTCTACTCTCCCGAACAACTCTTCTTT. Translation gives CACEILQNGVYSPEQLFF.

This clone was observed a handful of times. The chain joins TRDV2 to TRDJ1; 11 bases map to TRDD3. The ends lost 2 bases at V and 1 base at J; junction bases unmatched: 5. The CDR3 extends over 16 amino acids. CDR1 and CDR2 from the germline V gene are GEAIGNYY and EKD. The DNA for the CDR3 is TGTGCCTGTGACATACTGGGGGATATGGGCACCGATAAACTCATCTTT. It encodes CACDILGDMGTDKLIF.

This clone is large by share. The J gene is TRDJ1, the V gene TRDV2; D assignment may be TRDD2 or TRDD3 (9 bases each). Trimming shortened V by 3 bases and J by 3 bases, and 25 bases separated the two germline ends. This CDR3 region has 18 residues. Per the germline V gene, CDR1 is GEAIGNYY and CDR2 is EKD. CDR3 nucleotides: TGTGCCTGTGACCCCCTTCCTACGGCCCGGGGGATACCCGATAAACTCATCTTT. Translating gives CACDPLPTARGIPDKLIF.

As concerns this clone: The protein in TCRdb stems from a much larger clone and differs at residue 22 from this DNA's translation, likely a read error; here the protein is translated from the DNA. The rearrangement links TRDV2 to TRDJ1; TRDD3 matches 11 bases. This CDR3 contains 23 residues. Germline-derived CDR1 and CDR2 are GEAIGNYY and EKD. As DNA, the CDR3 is TGTGCCTGTGACTTGTTACTGGGGGATAATACCCCGAATACCGGGCATTACACCGATAAACTCACCTTT. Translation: CACDLLLGDNTPNTGHYTDKLTF.